A single TCR beta chain is shown here with its context. These data are taken from a study of blood T cell repertoires in COVID-19. Original processing methods: It was from reference gene primer amplification that nucleated cell counts were estimated. The assay was immunoSEQ multiplex PCR, and TCRdb's table has in-frame clones only and misses some. V and J calls and clone size are those listed in that table; D and trimming were worked out from the DNA. The table includes some 190,000 clones, approximately 90% detected once. Trimming took 7 bases from V and 3 from J; bases not matched to a gene: 13. In germline, CDR1 is SEHNR, CDR2 FQNEAQ (reference sequence). The CDR3 has 17 amino acids.

Sequencing used peripheral blood. The genes are TRBV7-9 and TRBJ2-3; 10 bases map to TRBD2. The TCR comes from a human donor in a cohort sampled during active COVID-19. In DNA form, the CDR3 reads TGTGCCAGCAAGGGACTAGCGAACTCTAGGGAAACAGATACGCAGTATTTT. It translates to CASKGLANSRETDTQYF.